The text below deals with one T cell receptor (beta chain). This receptor's antigen is unknown. Base-call qualities are not available, and no considerably larger clone is one nucleotide away. Participants in the prospective study were enrolled through a virtual design, were aged roughly 18 to 100 years, and lived in about 25 United States geographic areas. In the prospective study, participants were assigned to cohorts based on the clinical history participants reported in a screening survey and a study questionnaire. Recovered participants in ImmuneRACE Cohort 3 were defined as having two consecutive negative NP/OP PCR tests, clearance from a healthcare professional, or resolution of symptoms. Mobile phlebotomists in the prospective study collected whole blood, serum and a nasopharyngeal or oropharyngeal swab from every participant. Participants in the prospective study had the option to provide additional blood draws and questionnaires over an approximately 2-month period. Blood samples from the prospective study were shipped frozen or at room temperature prior to DNA extraction.

The data are from a study of blood T cell repertoires in COVID-19 (dated by TCRdb to the early 2020s). Some background on the complete study: Samples covering the acute and convalescent phases of COVID-19 were provided by collaborators in the United States, Italy and Spain. A freely available public database, intended as a resource for researchers studying the immune response to SARS-CoV-2, is where the repertoires were released. Deeply sampled blood TCRbeta repertoires from subjects exposed to, actively infected with, or recovered from COVID-19 were included in the dataset. Samples came from the ongoing ImmuneRACE study (first 160 participants) plus 1,254 subjects from 6 global collaborators. HLA class I and class II types, where available, came from metadata supplied by the sample provider rather than from assay-based typing. The prospective study material was composed of cDNA or gDNA derived from T cells, B-cell-depleted T cells, or PBMCs. The sample metadata nearly always contained a de-identified subject ID, COVID-19 status, age in years and sex.

General findings and caveats noted by the study authors: How much clinical and demographic metadata was included differed by source and by participant, and the metadata was provided uncurated.

There are 12 amino acids in the CDR3, from cysteine to phenylalanine inclusive. Only CDR3 DNA remains: 36 bases, in frame from the first base. From the germline V gene, CDR1 is SNHLY and CDR2 is FYNNEI. V trim: 6 bases; J trim: 7 bases; unmatched bases: 5. TCRbeta CDR3 regions were amplified from genomic DNA by means of the immunoSEQ Assay, a bias-controlled multiplex PCR. The authors processed their data as follows. Nucleated cell counts per sample were estimated from amplification of reference gene primers within the assay. Sequence reads were collapsed and filtered to measure the absolute abundance of every unique TCRbeta CDR3 rearrangement. For each sample, productive Simpson clonality was calculated as the square root of Simpson's diversity index over productive rearrangements. The source is immuneACCESS, and TCRdb retained only in-frame sequences with V and J called. Part of the clones is not carried over; for the studies checked, unresolved V genes explain less than half of this, and the remainder is unexplained. V, J and clone size are those of that table, while D and trimming were read from the DNA. This sample comprises hundreds of thousands of clones, around 84% of them detected only once. About 1.7% of the sample is held by the ten biggest clonotypes.

The sample was PBMCs or T cells enriched from blood (not recorded which). The chain joins TRBV2 to TRBJ2-7; a stretch of 8 junction bases matches TRBD1. This receptor was taken from a man in his forties who had recovered from COVID-19. Here the CDR3 is given as CASSQGAGEQYF. In nucleotides, the sequence is TGTGCCAGCAGCCAGGGGGCGGGGGAGCAGTACTTC.